This entry lists 17 T cell receptor beta chains sequenced from one sample in a study of PD-1 blockade in classical Hodgkin lymphoma. Each patient's relapse followed autologous stem cell transplantation, and brentuximab vedotin exposure varied. Generated by immunoSEQ multiplex PCR, the TCRdb table keeps only in-frame clones and is missing some. The data show some 63,000 clones, around nine tenths seen once. The specimen was peripheral blood mononuclear cells (PBMCs), collected at baseline. The receptors come from a human donor with classical Hodgkin lymphoma.

This clone was detected a few times. CDR3 sequence: CASSYSPVPGAAEAFF. The CDR3 nucleotides read TGTGCCAGCAGTTACTCTCCGGTTCCGGGGGCCGCTGAAGCTTTCTTT. The rearrangement links TRBV6-5 to TRBJ1-1; TRBD1 might be the D (6 bases). Germline V lookup: CDR1 MNHEY, CDR2 SVGAGI. V was trimmed by 0 bases and J by 6 bases, leaving 17 bases between them. This CDR3 has 16 amino acids.

The chain uses TRBV5-1 and TRBJ1-4; D is possibly TRBD1 (5 bases). The length of the CDR3 is 15 residues. Germline-derived CDR1 and CDR2 are SGHRS and YFSETQ. V dropped 0 bases and J dropped 7 bases, with 13 bases sitting between them. CDR3 region: CASSLGQGLGEKLFF. Here the CDR3 DNA reads TGCGCCAGCAGCTTGGGGCAGGGACTTGGTGAAAAACTGTTTTTT.

This clone occurred once. The chain links TRBV7-9 to TRBJ2-1, with D perhaps TRBD2 (6 bases). CDR1 and CDR2 from the germline V gene are SEHNR and FQNEAQ (reference sequence). Between the trimmed V and J ends, which lost 2 bases and 8 bases, there was a span of 16 bases. CDR3 length: 15 residues. The CDR3 nucleotides are TGTGCCAGCAGCTTATATAGCGGCGTCAGGGATGAGCAGTTCTTC. Translated: CASSLYSGVRDEQFF.

The genes are TRBV27 and TRBJ2-6, with D unclear. Looked up from germline, CDR1 is MNHEY and CDR2 is SMNVEV (reference sequence). V was clipped by 2 bases and J by 2 bases, with 10 bases between them. CDR3 size: 16 residues. The CDR3 bases are TGTGCCAGCAGTTTACTCTACTCGACTGGGGCCAACGTCCTGACTTTC. Translating it yields CASSLLYSTGANVLTF.

The chain recombines TRBV7-9 with TRBJ2-3, with D unresolved. This CDR3 spans 14 amino acids. V dropped 6 bases and J dropped 0 bases, with 10 bases sitting between them. Germline V gene lookup returns CDR1 SEHNR and CDR2 FQNEAQ (reference sequence). The CDR3 loop reads CASREGSSTDTQYF. The CDR3 DNA is TGTGCCAGCAGGGAAGGTAGTAGCACAGATACGCAGTATTTT.

The CDR3 DNA is TGTGCCAGCAGCCCGGTGGGACAGGGCTCCTACGAGCAGTACTTC. The encoded protein is CASSPVGQGSYEQYF. The J gene is TRBJ2-7, the V gene TRBV5-4; 9 nucleotides line up with TRBD1. CDR3 length: 15 residues. Germline V lookup: CDR1 SGHNT, CDR2 YYREEE (reference sequence). Trimming cost V 4 bases and J 0 bases; bases outside gene matches: 5. Based on the CDR3 plus reference TRBV5-4 and TRBJ2-7, the full variable domain is ETGVTQSPTHLIKTRGQQVTLRCSSQSGHNTVSWYQQALGQGPQFIFQYYREEENGRGNFPPRFSGLQFPNYSSELNVNALELDDSALYLCASSPVGQGSYEQYFGPGTRLTVT.

The chain is built from TRBV20-1 and TRBJ1-1; D gene uncertain. This CDR3 has 11 residues. V was pared by 0 bases and J by 6 bases, with 5 bases between. The germline gives CDR1 DFQATT, CDR2 SNEGSKA (reference sequence). DNA for the CDR3: TGCAGTGCTAGAGAAGTACCTGAAGCTTTCTTT. It codes for CSAREVPEAFF.

The chain links TRBV7-9 to TRBJ1-3; TRBD1 might be the D (5 bases). Trimming took off 5 bases at V and 4 bases at J, with 15 bases between the two ends. Germline V gene sequence: CDR1 SEHNR, CDR2 FQNEAQ (reference sequence). The CDR3 is made up of 15 amino acids. CDR3 sequence reads: CASSGRTGVGNTIYF. The CDR3 coding sequence is TGTGCCAGCAGCGGACGCACAGGCGTGGGAAACACCATATATTTT.

The rearrangement joins TRBV6-1 to TRBJ2-5; D unresolved. With the DNA end fitting TRBJ2-7 better, the J assignment may be wrong. The CDR3 is 11 amino acids. Looked up from germline, CDR1 is MNHNS and CDR2 is SASEGT. CDR3 amino acids: CASSEDYEQYF. CDR3 coding DNA: TGTGCCAGCAGTGAAGACTACGAGCAGTACTTC.

The chain uses TRBV5-6 and TRBJ1-1, with D possibly being TRBD1 (6 bases). Deletions cut 3 bases from V and 6 bases from J, with 12 bases between. The V gene's germline CDR1 is SGHDT and CDR2 YYEEEE. This CDR3 spans 13 amino acids. This chain's CDR3 is CASSSGTWAEAFF. The CDR3 DNA is TGTGCCAGCAGCTCCGGGACATGGGCTGAAGCTTTCTTT.

The chain couples TRBV5-4 to TRBJ1-1; TRBD1 matches 9 bases. The germline V gene encodes CDR1 SGHNT and CDR2 YYREEE (reference sequence). With V trimmed by 4 bases and J by 2 bases, 12 bases remained unmatched. CDR3 length: 17 amino acids. CDR3 sequence: CASSQLYTGGANTEAFF. The CDR3 region has the DNA TGTGCCAGCAGCCAATTATACACAGGGGGCGCAAACACTGAAGCTTTCTTT.

V and J are TRBV19 and TRBJ1-5, with 10 bases fitting TRBD1. V shed 6 bases, J shed 5 bases, and the junction held 10 bases outside the gene matches. Germline lookup yields CDR1 LNHDA and CDR2 SQIVND (reference sequence). This CDR3 is built from 16 residues. CDR3 region: CASSRRQGAMDQPQHF. The CDR3 coding sequence is TGTGCCAGTAGCCGCCGACAGGGGGCGATGGATCAGCCCCAGCATTTT. The full variable domain, rest sourced from reference TRBV19 and TRBJ1-5, is DGGITQSPKYLFRKEGQNVTLSCEQNLNHDAMYWYRQDPGQGLRLIYYSQIVNDFQKGDIAEGYSVSREKKESFPLTVTSAQKNPTAFYLCASSRRQGAMDQPQHFGDGTRLSIL.

V usage is TRBV7-6 and J usage is TRBJ2-3; 14 bases are a match to TRBD2. The CDR3 sequence is 17 residues long. V shed 5 bases and J 2 bases; nucleotides not matched to a gene: 6. CDR1 is SGHVS, CDR2 FNYEAQ, per germline. CDR3 protein: CASSPGTSGSVTDTQYF. CDR3 nucleotides: TGTGCCAGCAGCCCCGGGACTAGCGGGAGTGTCACAGATACGCAGTATTTT.

The chain couples TRBV29-1 to TRBJ1-2, with TRBD1 identical over 7 bases. This CDR3 is 14 amino acids long. The V and J ends lost 2 bases and 2 bases, in that order; junction bases with no gene match: 5. Germline V gene lookup returns CDR1 SQVTM and CDR2 ANQGSEA. The CDR3 loop reads CSVEPHRGNYGYTF. The CDR3 DNA is TGCAGCGTTGAACCCCACAGGGGAAACTATGGCTACACCTTC.

This clone was picked up one time. This chain joins TRBV2 and TRBJ2-7; the D gene is possibly TRBD1 (6 bases). Per the germline V gene, CDR1 is SNHLY and CDR2 is FYNNEI. Trimming shortened V by 7 bases and J by 6 bases, and 19 bases separated the two germline ends. CDR3 length: 14 amino acids. This CDR3 reads CASKVLPGVSEQYF. CDR3 bases: TGTGCCAGCAAGGTACTCCCAGGGGTTAGCGAGCAGTACTTC.

The chain carries TRBV27 and TRBJ2-1; D is possibly TRBD2 (5 bases). V gave up 10 bases and J gave up 0 bases, with 22 bases separating them. CDR1 is MNHEY and CDR2 is SMNVEV in the germline V gene (reference sequence). This CDR3 is built from 17 residues. The DNA of the CDR3 is TGTGCCACCACTCCCCCCGGCGGGCCTAGCTCCTACAATGAGCAGTTCTTC. This translates into CATTPPGGPSSYNEQFF.

The chain recombines TRBV28 with TRBJ2-7, with 12 nucleotides matching TRBD2. Trimming took 6 bases from V and 6 from J; bases not matched to a gene: 6. Germline values: CDR1 MDHEN, CDR2 SYDVKM. This CDR3 has 14 amino acids. CDR3: CASSRGLAGREQYF. DNA of the CDR3: TGTGCCAGCAGCCGAGGACTAGCGGGGCGCGAGCAGTACTTC.